This paragraph covers one T cell receptor (beta chain) sequence. The method was immunoSEQ multiplex PCR; TCRdb's version includes in-frame clones alone and lacks a portion of them. The sample consists of around 200,000 clones, 87% of them appearing once. Germline assignment: CDR1 DFQATT and CDR2 SNEGSKA (reference sequence). V dropped 3 bases and J dropped 5; count of bases not matched to a gene: 5. The CDR3 spans 13 residues. This record comes from a study of blood T cell repertoires in COVID-19. V gene TRBV20-1 combines with J gene TRBJ2-5; TRBD2 agrees at 8 bases. This TCR came from a man aged 35-49 years with active or convalescent COVID-19. The specimen sequenced was peripheral blood. CDR3 region: CSASRGGLETQYF. CDR3 in DNA: TGCAGTGCTAGTCGGGGGGGCCTGGAGACCCAGTACTTC.